Described below is a single TCR beta chain sequence and its context. These data originate in a study of spatial heterogeneity in lung cancer. Sample time point: sample taken at primary tumor resection. Donation came from around 77 patients with untreated early-stage non-small cell lung cancer. Unsorted samples of tumor, nontumor lung or frozen PBMC had their whole RNA sequenced. MiXCR was run by TCRdb on the 5' RACE reads, yielding one entry per CDR3 protein. The sample has around 41,000 distinct CDR3 sequences; almost 7% are singletons. This CDR3 has 16 residues. The sample was PBMCs, taken at surgery. The receptor comes from a female donor with early-stage non-small cell lung cancer. This sequence joins TRBV21-1 and TRBJ1-4; TRBD1 is the table's D call, not checked against the DNA. TRBV21-1 is reported as a pseudogene. CDR3 bases: TGTGCCAGCAGCGCTAGACCGGGACAACTTAATGAAAAACTGTTTTTT. It is translated as CASSARPGQLNEKLFF.